This T cell receptor (beta chain) is drawn from a study of early T cells in non-severe SARS-CoV-2 infection. Study details: Sequencing used unsorted whole-blood bulk RNA, so chains lack pairing.

This CDR3 contains 13 residues. Trimming took off 2 bases at V and 3 bases at J, with 8 bases between the two ends. Germline V gene sequence: CDR1 MDHEN, CDR2 SYDVKM. TCRdb re-called the 5' RACE reads through MiXCR, storing one row per CDR3 protein. The table lists tens of thousands of distinct CDR3 sequences, around 6.5% of them singletons. This specimen was whole blood, taken at baseline. This TCR was recovered from an adult who was a healthcare worker with PCR-confirmed SARS-CoV-2 infection or an uninfected control (not recorded which). The genes are TRBV28 and TRBJ2-7; no definite D call. CDR3 amino acids: CASSLRVHYEQYF. In DNA, the CDR3 is TGTGCCAGCAGTTTAAGGGTCCACTACGAGCAGTACTTC.